This TCR beta chain was sequenced for a study of cytomegalovirus exposure and HLA in healthy donors. The study, taken as a whole, reports: Whilst most TCR sequences proved rare, a subset of public TCRs occurred across many donors. Earlier analysis found most TCR beta V segments productive about 87% or about 30% of the time. Analysis was carried out at a later point, and it linked a missense DCLRE1C variant to TCR beta V- and J-gene trimming.

Researchers ran the PCR with 60 Vbeta and 13 Jbeta primers. The repertoire was sequenced with immunoSEQ multiplex PCR; TCRdb's copy has only in-frame clones and lacks some. This sample carries approximately 110,000 clones, around 80% of them seen once, and the ten largest clones take over 10%. This clone has more than one count but fewer than ten. The antigen is not known. V shed 5 bases, J shed 9 bases, and the junction held 7 bases outside the gene matches. The CDR3 spans 13 residues. CDR1 and CDR2 (germline): SGHAT, FQNNGV. The receptor was isolated from a woman aged 60-75 years in good health and CMV-seropositive. The V gene is TRBV11-2, the J gene TRBJ1-5; 7 bases are a match to TRBD1. The sample comprised PBMCs. In DNA form, the CDR3 reads TGTGCCAGCAGCCCGGACAGGCAGGGGCCCCAGCATTTT. It codes for CASSPDRQGPQHF.